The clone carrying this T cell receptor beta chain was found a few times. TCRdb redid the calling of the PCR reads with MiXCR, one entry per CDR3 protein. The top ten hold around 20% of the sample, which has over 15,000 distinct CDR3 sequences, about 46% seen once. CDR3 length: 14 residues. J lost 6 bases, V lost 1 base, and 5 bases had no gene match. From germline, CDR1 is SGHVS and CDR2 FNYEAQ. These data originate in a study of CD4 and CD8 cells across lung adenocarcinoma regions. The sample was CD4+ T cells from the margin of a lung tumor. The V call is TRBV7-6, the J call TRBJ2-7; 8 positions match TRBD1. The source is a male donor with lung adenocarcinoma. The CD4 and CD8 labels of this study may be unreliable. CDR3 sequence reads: CASSLGGQAPEQYF. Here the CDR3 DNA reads TGTGCCAGCAGCTTAGGGGGACAGGCTCCCGAGCAGTACTTC.